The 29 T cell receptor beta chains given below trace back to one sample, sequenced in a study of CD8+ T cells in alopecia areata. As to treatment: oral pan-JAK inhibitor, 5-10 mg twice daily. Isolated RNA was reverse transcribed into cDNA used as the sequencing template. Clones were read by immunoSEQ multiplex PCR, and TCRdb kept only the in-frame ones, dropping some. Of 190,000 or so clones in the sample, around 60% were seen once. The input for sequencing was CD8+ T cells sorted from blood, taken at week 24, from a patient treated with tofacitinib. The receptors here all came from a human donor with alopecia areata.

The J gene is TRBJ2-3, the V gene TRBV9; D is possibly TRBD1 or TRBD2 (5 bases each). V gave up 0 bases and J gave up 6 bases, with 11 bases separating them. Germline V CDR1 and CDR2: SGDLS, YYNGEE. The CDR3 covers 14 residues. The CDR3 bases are TGTGCCAGCAGCGTAGACGGGGCCTGGGATACGCAGTATTTT. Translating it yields CASSVDGAWDTQYF. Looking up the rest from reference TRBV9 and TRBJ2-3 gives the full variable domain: DSGVTQTPKHLITATGQRVTLRCSPRSGDLSVYWYQQSLDQGLQFLIQYYNGEERAKGNILERFSAQQFPDLHSELNLSSLELGDSALYFCASSVDGAWDTQYFGPGTRLTVL.

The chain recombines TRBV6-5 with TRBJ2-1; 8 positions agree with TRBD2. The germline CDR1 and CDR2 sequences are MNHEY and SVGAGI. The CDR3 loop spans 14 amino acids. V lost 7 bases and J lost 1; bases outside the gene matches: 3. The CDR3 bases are TGTGCCAGCACACGGGGGGGGTCCTACAATGAGCAGTTCTTC. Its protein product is CASTRGGSYNEQFF.

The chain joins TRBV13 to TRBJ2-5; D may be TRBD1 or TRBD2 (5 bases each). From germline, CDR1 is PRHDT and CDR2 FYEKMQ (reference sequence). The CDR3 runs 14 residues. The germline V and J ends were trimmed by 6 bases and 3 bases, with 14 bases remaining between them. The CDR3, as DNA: TGTGCCAGCAGTCCAGAAGGGACCGAAGAGACCCAGTACTTC. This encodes CASSPEGTEETQYF. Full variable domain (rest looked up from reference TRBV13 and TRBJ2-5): AAGVIQSPRHLIKEKRETATLKCYPIPRHDTVYWYQQGPGQDPQFLISFYEKMQSDKGSIPDRFSAQQFSDYHSELNMSSLELGDSALYFCASSPEGTEETQYFGPGTRLLVL.

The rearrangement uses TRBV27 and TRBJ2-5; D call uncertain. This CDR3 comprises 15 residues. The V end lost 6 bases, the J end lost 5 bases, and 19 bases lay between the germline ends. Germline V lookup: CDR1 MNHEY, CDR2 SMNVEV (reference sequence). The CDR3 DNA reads TGTGCCAGCAGCCACCGCCGGGCGTCCGGGGAGACCCAGTACTTC. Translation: CASSHRRASGETQYF.

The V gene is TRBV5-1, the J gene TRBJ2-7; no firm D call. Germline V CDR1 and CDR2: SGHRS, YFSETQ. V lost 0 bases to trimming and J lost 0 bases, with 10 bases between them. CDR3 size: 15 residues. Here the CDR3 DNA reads TGCGCCAGCAGCTTGGCCGGCTCTTTCTCCTACGAGCAGTACTTC. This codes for CASSLAGSFSYEQYF.

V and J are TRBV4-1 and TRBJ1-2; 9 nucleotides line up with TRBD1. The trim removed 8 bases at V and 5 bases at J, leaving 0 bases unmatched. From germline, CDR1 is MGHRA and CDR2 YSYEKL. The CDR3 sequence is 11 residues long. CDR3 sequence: CASGTGYGYTF. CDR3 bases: TGCGCCAGCGGGACAGGGTATGGCTACACCTTC.

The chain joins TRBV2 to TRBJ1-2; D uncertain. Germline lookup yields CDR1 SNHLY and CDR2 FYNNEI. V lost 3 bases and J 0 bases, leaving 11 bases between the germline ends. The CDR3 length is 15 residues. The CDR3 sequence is CASSESVSANYGYTF. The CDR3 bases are TGTGCCAGCAGTGAGAGTGTCAGCGCTAACTATGGCTACACCTTC.

CDR3 DNA: TGTGCCAGCAGCTGGGGTACGCGGGTTGGCACTGAAGCTTTCTTT. Amino acid sequence: CASSWGTRVGTEAFF. This chain links TRBV5-6 with TRBJ1-1, with unresolved D. V dropped 3 bases and J dropped 4 bases, with 16 bases sitting between them. From germline, CDR1 is SGHDT and CDR2 YYEEEE. This CDR3 contains 15 residues.

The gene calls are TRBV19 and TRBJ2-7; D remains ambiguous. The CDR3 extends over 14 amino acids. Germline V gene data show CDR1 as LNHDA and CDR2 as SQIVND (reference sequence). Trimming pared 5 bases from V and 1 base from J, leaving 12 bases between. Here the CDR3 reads CASSLPRRSYEQYF. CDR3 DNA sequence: TGTGCCAGTAGTTTACCGCGCCGGTCCTACGAGCAGTACTTC.

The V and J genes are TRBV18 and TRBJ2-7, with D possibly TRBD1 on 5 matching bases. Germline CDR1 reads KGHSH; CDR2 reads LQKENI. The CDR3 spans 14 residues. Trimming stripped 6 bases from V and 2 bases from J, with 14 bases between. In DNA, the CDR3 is TGTGCCAGCTCCCATCCGAGCAGGGCCTACGAGCAGTACTTC. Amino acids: CASSHPSRAYEQYF. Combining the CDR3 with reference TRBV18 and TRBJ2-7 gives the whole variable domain NAGVMQNPRHLVRRRGQEARLRCSPMKGHSHVYWYRQLPEEGLKFMVYLQKENIIDESGMPKERFSAEFPKEGPSILRIQQVVRGDSAAYFCASSHPSRAYEQYFGPGTRLTVT.

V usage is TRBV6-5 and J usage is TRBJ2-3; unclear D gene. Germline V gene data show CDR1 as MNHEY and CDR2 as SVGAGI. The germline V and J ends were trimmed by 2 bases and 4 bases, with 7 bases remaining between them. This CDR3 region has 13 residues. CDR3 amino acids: CASSYAHSDTQYF. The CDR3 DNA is TGTGCCAGCAGTTACGCCCACTCAGATACGCAGTATTTT.

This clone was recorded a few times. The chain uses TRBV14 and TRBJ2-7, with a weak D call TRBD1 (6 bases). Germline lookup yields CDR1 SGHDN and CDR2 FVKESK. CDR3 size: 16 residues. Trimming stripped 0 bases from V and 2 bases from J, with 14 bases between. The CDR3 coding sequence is TGTGCCAGCAGCCAAGATCAGAGACAGGTCACCTACGAGCAGTACTTC. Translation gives CASSQDQRQVTYEQYF. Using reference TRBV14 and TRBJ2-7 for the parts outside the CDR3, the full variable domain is EAGVTQFPSHSVIEKGQTVTLRCDPISGHDNLYWYRRVMGKEIKFLLHFVKESKQDESGMPNNRFLAERTGGTYSTLKVQPAELEDSGVYFCASSQDQRQVTYEQYFGPGTRLTVT.

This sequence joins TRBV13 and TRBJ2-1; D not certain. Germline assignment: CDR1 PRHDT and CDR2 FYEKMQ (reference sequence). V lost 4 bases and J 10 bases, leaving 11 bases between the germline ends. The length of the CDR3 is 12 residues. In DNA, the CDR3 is TGTGCCAGCAGCTCATCAATAATGGAGCAGTTCTTC. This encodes CASSSSIMEQFF.

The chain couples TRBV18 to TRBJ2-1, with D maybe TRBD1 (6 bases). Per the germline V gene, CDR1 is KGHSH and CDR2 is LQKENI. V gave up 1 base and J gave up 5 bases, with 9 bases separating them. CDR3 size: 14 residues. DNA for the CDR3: TGTGCCAGCTCACCACGGGACACCAACAATGAGCAGTTCTTC. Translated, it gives CASSPRDTNNEQFF.

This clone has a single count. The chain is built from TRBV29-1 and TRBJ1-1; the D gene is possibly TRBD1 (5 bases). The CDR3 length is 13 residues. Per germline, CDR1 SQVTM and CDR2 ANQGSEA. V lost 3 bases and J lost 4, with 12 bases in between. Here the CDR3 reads CSVDSGFLTEAFF. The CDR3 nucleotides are TGCAGCGTTGATTCAGGGTTTCTCACTGAAGCTTTCTTT.

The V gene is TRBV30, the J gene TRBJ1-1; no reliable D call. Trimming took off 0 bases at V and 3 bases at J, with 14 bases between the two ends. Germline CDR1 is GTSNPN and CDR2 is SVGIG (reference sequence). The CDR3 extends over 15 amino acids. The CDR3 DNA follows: TGTGCCTGGAGTGTACTGGCCGGCGGGGACACTGAAGCTTTCTTT. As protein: CAWSVLAGGDTEAFF. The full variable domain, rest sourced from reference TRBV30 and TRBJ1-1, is SQTIHQWPATLVQPVGSPLSLECTVEGTSNPNLYWYRQAAGRGLQLLFYSVGIGQISSEVPQNLSASRPQDRQFILSSKKLLLSDSGFYLCAWSVLAGGDTEAFFGQGTRLTVV.

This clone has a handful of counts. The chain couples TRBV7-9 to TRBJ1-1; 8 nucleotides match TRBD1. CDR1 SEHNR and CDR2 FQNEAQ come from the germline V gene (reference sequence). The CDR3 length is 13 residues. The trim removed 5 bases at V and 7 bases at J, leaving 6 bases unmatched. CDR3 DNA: TGTGCCAGCAGCCAGGACAGGGATCTTGAAGCTTTCTTT. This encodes CASSQDRDLEAFF.

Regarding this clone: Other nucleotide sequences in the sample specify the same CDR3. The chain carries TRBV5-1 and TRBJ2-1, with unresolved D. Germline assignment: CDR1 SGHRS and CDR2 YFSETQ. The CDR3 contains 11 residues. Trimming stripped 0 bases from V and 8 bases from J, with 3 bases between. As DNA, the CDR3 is TGCGCCAGCAGCTTGGTAGATGAGCAGTTCTTC. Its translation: CASSLVDEQFF. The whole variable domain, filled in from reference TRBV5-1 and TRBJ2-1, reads KAGVTQTPRYLIKTRGQQVTLSCSPISGHRSVSWYQQTPGQGLQFLFEYFSETQRNKGNFPGRFSGRQFSNSRSEMNVSTLELGDSALYLCASSLVDEQFFGPGTRLTVL.

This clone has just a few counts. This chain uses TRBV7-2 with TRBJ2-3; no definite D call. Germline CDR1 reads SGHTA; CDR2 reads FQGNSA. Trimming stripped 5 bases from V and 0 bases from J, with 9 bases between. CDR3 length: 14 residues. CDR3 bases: TGTGCCAGCAGCCAAAGGACGAGCACAGATACGCAGTATTTT. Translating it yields CASSQRTSTDTQYF.

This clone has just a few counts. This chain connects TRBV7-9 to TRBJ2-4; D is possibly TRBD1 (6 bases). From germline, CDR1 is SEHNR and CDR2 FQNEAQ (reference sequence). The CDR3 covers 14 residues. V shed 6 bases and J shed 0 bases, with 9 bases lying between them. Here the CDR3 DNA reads TGTGCCAGCAGTCCAGGGGAAGCCAAAAACATTCAGTACTTC. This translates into CASSPGEAKNIQYF.

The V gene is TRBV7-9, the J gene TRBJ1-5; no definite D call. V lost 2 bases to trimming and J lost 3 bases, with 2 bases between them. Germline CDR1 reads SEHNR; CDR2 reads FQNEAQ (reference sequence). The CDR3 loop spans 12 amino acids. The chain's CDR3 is CASSLNNQPQHF. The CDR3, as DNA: TGTGCCAGCAGCTTAAACAATCAGCCCCAGCATTTT.

CDR3 in DNA: TGTGCCAGCAGCCCGCGGGGGGGCCTGGGCGAGCAGTACTTC. Amino acids: CASSPRGGLGEQYF. This chain links TRBV13 with TRBJ2-7; 9 positions match TRBD2. V was pared by 5 bases and J by 6 bases, with 8 bases of the junction left unmatched. The CDR3 runs 14 residues. Germline CDR1 is PRHDT and CDR2 is FYEKMQ (reference sequence).

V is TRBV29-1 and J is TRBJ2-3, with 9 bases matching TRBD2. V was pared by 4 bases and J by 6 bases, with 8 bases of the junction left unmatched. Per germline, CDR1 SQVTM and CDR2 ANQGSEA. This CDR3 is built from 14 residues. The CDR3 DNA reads TGCAGCGTTGTCCTGCGGGGGGGCAGGGATACGCAGTATTTT. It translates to CSVVLRGGRDTQYF.

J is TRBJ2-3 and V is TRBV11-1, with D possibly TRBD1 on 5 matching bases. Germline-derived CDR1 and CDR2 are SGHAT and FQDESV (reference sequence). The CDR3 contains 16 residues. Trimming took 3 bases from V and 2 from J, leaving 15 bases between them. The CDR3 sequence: CASSLALTVSTDTQYF. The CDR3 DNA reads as TGTGCCAGCAGCTTGGCCCTGACAGTTTCCACAGATACGCAGTATTTT.

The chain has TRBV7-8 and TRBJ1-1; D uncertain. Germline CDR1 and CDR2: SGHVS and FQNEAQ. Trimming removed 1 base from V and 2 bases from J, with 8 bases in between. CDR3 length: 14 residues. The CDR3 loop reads CASSLGWANTEAFF. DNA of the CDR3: TGTGCCAGCAGCTTAGGATGGGCTAACACTGAAGCTTTCTTT.

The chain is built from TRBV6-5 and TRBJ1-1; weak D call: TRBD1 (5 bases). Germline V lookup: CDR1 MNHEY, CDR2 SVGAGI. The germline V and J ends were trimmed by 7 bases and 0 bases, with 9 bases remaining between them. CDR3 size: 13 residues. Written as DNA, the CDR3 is TGTGCCAGCAATGCAGGGATGAACACTGAAGCTTTCTTT. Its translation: CASNAGMNTEAFF.

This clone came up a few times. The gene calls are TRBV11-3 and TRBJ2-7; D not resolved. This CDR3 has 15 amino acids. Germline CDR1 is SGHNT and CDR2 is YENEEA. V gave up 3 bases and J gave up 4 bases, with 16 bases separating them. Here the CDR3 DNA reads TGTGCCAGCAGCTTGGTGGACCTGAAGGGATACGAGCAGTACTTC. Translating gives CASSLVDLKGYEQYF.

CDR3 bases: TGTGCCTGGCGTGGACTAGCGGGGTTGAACAATGAGCAGTTCTTC. Translating it yields CAWRGLAGLNNEQFF. The chain links TRBV30 to TRBJ2-1, with 12 bases fitting TRBD2. From germline, CDR1 is GTSNPN and CDR2 SVGIG (reference sequence). V dropped 5 bases and J dropped 5; count of bases not matched to a gene: 7. CDR3 length: 15 amino acids. Together with reference TRBV30 and TRBJ2-1, the CDR3 gives the full variable domain: SQTIHQWPATLVQPVGSPLSLECTVEGTSNPNLYWYRQAAGRGLQLLFYSVGIGQISSEVPQNLSASRPQDRQFILSSKKLLLSDSGFYLCAWRGLAGLNNEQFFGPGTRLTVL.

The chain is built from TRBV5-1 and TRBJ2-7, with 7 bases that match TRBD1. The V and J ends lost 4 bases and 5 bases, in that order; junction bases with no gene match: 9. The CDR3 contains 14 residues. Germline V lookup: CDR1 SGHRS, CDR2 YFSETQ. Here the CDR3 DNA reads TGCGCCAGCAGCGTACGACAGGGTGGCAACGAGCAGTACTTC. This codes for CASSVRQGGNEQYF.